These T cell receptor beta chains were read from a single sample in a study of naive and memory T cell subsets. In TCRdb, the 5' RACE reads were re-called with MiXCR into one record per CDR3 protein. The sample has roughly 60,000 distinct CDR3 sequences, 6% to 8.5% seen once. Receptors were obtained from a female donor in good health. CDR3s include the opening cysteine and the closing phenylalanine or tryptophan. Fields, in order: V gene, J gene, clone size, D gene, CDR3 protein. A D gene is named only where the DNA matches it firmly. Where a row states a size, it is once, few, many or the class of an expanded clone; other rows omit it.

V: TRBV20-1; J: TRBJ2-7; size: -; D: TRBD1; CDR3: CSARPLTGDYEQYF
V: TRBV6-5; J: TRBJ2-5; size: -; D: TRBD2; CDR3: CASRDTGSGGETQYF
V: TRBV5-6; J: TRBJ2-1; size: -; D: -; CDR3: CASSRWAEDEQFF
V: TRBV4-1; J: TRBJ1-1; size: few; D: -; CDR3: CASSQGGRTEAFF
V: TRBV30; J: TRBJ2-2; size: few; D: -; CDR3: CAWSVLGGAGELFF
V: TRBV5-1; J: TRBJ2-1; size: few; D: TRBD2; CDR3: CASSLAYWREGPNEQFF
V: TRBV5-4; J: TRBJ2-4; size: many; D: TRBD1; CDR3: CASGRQGAGAKNIQYF
V: TRBV6-6; J: TRBJ2-2; size: many; D: -; CDR3: CASSRAGQTNSNTGELFF
V: TRBV18; J: TRBJ1-5; size: -; D: TRBD1; CDR3: CASSPRGTTGPNQPQHF
V: TRBV6-1; J: TRBJ1-2; size: many; D: -; CDR3: CASSDMGRRPLGYTF
V: TRBV24-1; J: TRBJ1-3; size: many; D: -; CDR3: CATSDPLSYSGNTIYF
V: TRBV19; J: TRBJ1-5; size: -; D: -; CDR3: CASTPPAKGLNQPQHF
V: TRBV6-4; J: TRBJ2-1; size: many; D: TRBD2; CDR3: CASSDSSGSYNEQFF
V: TRBV5-8; J: TRBJ1-1; size: -; D: -; CDR3: CASSLVALSQGRNTEAFF
V: TRBV5-6; J: TRBJ2-2; size: -; D: TRBD2; CDR3: CASSLSGGPNTGELFF
V: TRBV4-1; J: TRBJ2-7; size: many; D: -; CDR3: CASSQDLRYEQYF
V: TRBV7-6; J: TRBJ1-3; size: many; D: -; CDR3: CASSLARPGNTIYF
V: TRBV10-2; J: TRBJ2-7; size: few; D: TRBD1; CDR3: CASRAGTGTTEQYF
V: TRBV2; J: TRBJ2-7; size: -; D: TRBD1; CDR3: CASSEIGRGRTYEQYF
V: TRBV5-1; J: TRBJ1-2; size: few; D: -; CDR3: CASSPSTTDGYTF
V: TRBV20-1; J: TRBJ2-7; size: -; D: TRBD1; CDR3: CSARDRGQGSYEQYF
V: TRBV27; J: TRBJ2-5; size: many; D: TRBD2; CDR3: CASSYGLAGAQETQYF
V: TRBV20-1; J: TRBJ1-2; size: few; D: -; CDR3: CSAQSGANYGYTF
V: TRBV28; J: TRBJ2-5; size: -; D: TRBD2; CDR3: CASSSSTSGGTQETQYF
V: TRBV2; J: TRBJ1-5; size: -; D: -; CDR3: CASSGLPKGNQPQHF
V: TRBV12-3/TRBV12-4; J: TRBJ2-1; size: -; D: TRBD2; CDR3: CASRLAGVNEQFF
V: TRBV18; J: TRBJ1-6; size: -; D: -; CDR3: CASSLIQGKDSPLHF
V: TRBV5-6; J: TRBJ1-6; size: few; D: TRBD1; CDR3: CASSSLQGDNSPLHF
V: TRBV29-1; J: TRBJ2-7; size: -; D: TRBD2; CDR3: CSVETSGGTYEQYF
V: TRBV28; J: TRBJ2-7; size: many; D: TRBD1; CDR3: CASSPGGAYEQYF
V: TRBV6-2/TRBV6-3; J: TRBJ1-1; size: many; D: -; CDR3: CASNLRDLEVEAFF
V: TRBV6-1; J: TRBJ1-1; size: -; D: -; CDR3: CASSDLTEEAFF
V: TRBV2; J: TRBJ2-7; size: few; D: -; CDR3: CASSGQTYYEQYF
V: TRBV12-3/TRBV12-4; J: TRBJ2-1; size: many; D: -; CDR3: CASSSRVAEQFF
V: TRBV28; J: TRBJ2-7; size: -; D: -; CDR3: CASSPPRNDAEQYF
V: TRBV5-1; J: TRBJ2-3; size: many; D: -; CDR3: CASSPGSGTDTQYF
V: TRBV9; J: TRBJ2-1; size: few; D: -; CDR3: CASSVEILNEQFF
V: TRBV6-5; J: TRBJ2-3; size: -; D: TRBD2; CDR3: CASRVAGATDTQYF
V: TRBV12-3/TRBV12-4; J: TRBJ2-3; size: -; D: TRBD2; CDR3: CASSLAGRTDTQYF
V: TRBV6-5; J: TRBJ2-6; size: -; D: -; CDR3: CASSYSWSGANVLTF
V: TRBV5-1; J: TRBJ1-4; size: -; D: -; CDR3: CASSFTTAGGEKLFF
V: TRBV2; J: TRBJ2-2; size: -; D: -; CDR3: CASSDSGATRTGELFF
V: TRBV27; J: TRBJ1-2; size: many; D: TRBD1; CDR3: CASSFGTGNGYTF
V: TRBV20-1; J: TRBJ2-1; size: few; D: -; CDR3: CSARLSSYEQFF
V: TRBV11-2; J: TRBJ2-7; size: few; D: -; CDR3: CASSSPPGVRGYEQYF
V: TRBV12-3/TRBV12-4; J: TRBJ1-5; size: many; D: -; CDR3: CASSLGWPQHF
V: TRBV29-1; J: TRBJ2-1; size: -; D: TRBD1; CDR3: CSAGGGTGSLNEQFF
V: TRBV29-1; J: TRBJ2-7; size: -; D: TRBD2; CDR3: CSVEEQAGGVNEQYF
V: TRBV28; J: TRBJ1-4; size: many; D: -; CDR3: CASTIMGNEKLFF
V: TRBV12-3/TRBV12-4; J: TRBJ1-1; size: -; D: -; CDR3: CASSLGQAITEAFF
V: TRBV7-9; J: TRBJ2-7; size: few; D: -; CDR3: CASSQHRGEQYF
V: TRBV21-1; J: TRBJ2-5; size: many; D: -; CDR3: CASSKSGKGLSAETQYF